This entry concerns a single TCR beta chain. The data originate from a study of control samples from healthy donors and cancer patients. Assay used: immunoSEQ multiplex PCR; TCRdb lists only in-frame clones, some missing. The sample lists roughly 160,000 clones, roughly 94% occurring once. Germline V lookup: CDR1 SGDLS, CDR2 YYNGEE. The CDR3 has 14 amino acids. Trimming left V 4 bases short and J 7 bases short, with 17 bases between. The source is a man aged 55 to 70 with colorectal cancer. The chain carries TRBV9 and TRBJ2-5; TRBD1 might be the D (6 bases). The sequenced sample consisted of PBMCs. For the CDR3, the DNA is TGTGCCAGCAGCCCCGGGACATGGGTTGGGACCCAGTACTTC. It yields the protein CASSPGTWVGTQYF.